Listed here is a single T cell receptor beta chain. Its specificity is unknown. The data were obtained in a study of immune cell composition in non-small cell lung cancer. Study as a whole: Most cases were lung adenocarcinoma or squamous cell carcinoma.

Germline CDR1 reads SSHAT; CDR2 reads FNYEAQ (reference sequence). The CDR3 extends over 18 amino acids. V dropped 5 bases and J dropped 5 bases, with 22 bases sitting between them. Study conclusions and caveats: Smoking pack-years did not significantly correlate with tumour TCR-beta clonality.

Measured with immunoSEQ multiplex PCR; TCRdb has only the in-frame clones, and not every one. The data contain some 7,000 clones, roughly 81% of them seen just once; the ten biggest clones take up 12%. Normal lung was taken at the farthest possible site, at least 3 cm from tumour. Template was genomic DNA from frozen, unsorted single-cell suspensions. The chain joins TRBV7-7 to TRBJ2-6; D is uncertain. The origin of this receptor is a human donor with non-small cell lung cancer. Source material: non-adjacent lung tissue. DNA of the CDR3: TGTGCCAGCAGCATGAGGATAGTGCCACAAAGTCGGGCCAACGTCCTGACTTTC. Amino acids: CASSMRIVPQSRANVLTF.